This TCR beta chain derives from a study of cytomegalovirus exposure and HLA in healthy donors. Study summary: Sequencing of 150 million to 200 million T cells in an earlier analysis found 120 million or so unique TCR beta sequences.

In its sample, this clone was seen once. The antigen remains unidentified. The PCR employed 60 Vbeta primers together with 13 Jbeta primers. The table came from immunoSEQ multiplex PCR; TCRdb's copy has only in-frame clones and leaves some out. The profile shows roughly 170,000 clones, over 70% of them singletons. The CDR3 has 14 amino acids. Germline CDR1 and CDR2: GTSNPN and SVGIG (reference sequence). Losses at the gene ends were 3 bases for V and 6 bases for J; bases not matched to a gene: 6. Whole-study findings and limits: Earlier findings revealed that most TCR beta V segments proved productive either about 87% or about 30% of the time.

J is TRBJ2-1 and V is TRBV30; TRBD1 matches 9 bases. The receptor comes from a woman under 40 in good health and CMV-seropositive. Sequenced input: PBMCs. The CDR3 sequence: CAWSPDRGANEQFF. In nucleotides, the CDR3 is TGTGCCTGGAGCCCGGACAGGGGAGCCAATGAGCAGTTCTTC. The full variable domain, with the rest looked up from reference TRBV30 and TRBJ2-1, is SQTIHQWPATLVQPVGSPLSLECTVEGTSNPNLYWYRQAAGRGLQLLFYSVGIGQISSEVPQNLSASRPQDRQFILSSKKLLLSDSGFYLCAWSPDRGANEQFFGPGTRLTVL.